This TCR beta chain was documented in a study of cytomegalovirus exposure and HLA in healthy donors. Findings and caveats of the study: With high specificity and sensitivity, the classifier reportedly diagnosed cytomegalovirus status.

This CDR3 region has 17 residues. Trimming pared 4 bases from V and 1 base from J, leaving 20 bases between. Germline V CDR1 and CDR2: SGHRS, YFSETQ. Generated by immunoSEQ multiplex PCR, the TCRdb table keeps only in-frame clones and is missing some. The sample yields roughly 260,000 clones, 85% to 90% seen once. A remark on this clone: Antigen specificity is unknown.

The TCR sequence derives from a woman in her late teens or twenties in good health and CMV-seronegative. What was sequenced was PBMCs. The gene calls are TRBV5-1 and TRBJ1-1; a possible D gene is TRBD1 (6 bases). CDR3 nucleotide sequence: TGCGCCAGCAGCCGTTCCATTGAAGGACAGCAGAACACTGAAGCTTTCTTT. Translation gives CASSRSIEGQQNTEAFF.